Following are 19 T cell receptor beta chains from one sample sequenced in a study of T cell repertoires and Cas9 in healthy adults. Clones were read by immunoSEQ multiplex PCR, and TCRdb kept only the in-frame ones, dropping some. The sample lists about 22,000 clones, 85% to 95% occurring once. The source material was CD4+ effector T cells (CD127+, CD25-, CD137-, CD154-) from PBMCs; culture status not recorded. The receptors here all came from a human donor in good health.

J is TRBJ1-5 and V is TRBV19; D is uncertain. This CDR3 is 15 amino acids long. Germline V gives CDR1 LNHDA, CDR2 SQIVND (reference sequence). The ends were cut back, 10 bases at V and 0 bases at J, with 16 bases in the middle. CDR3 DNA: TGTGCCACCCTCTCCCGCTCCTTTAGCAATCAGCCCCAGCATTTT. It is translated as CATLSRSFSNQPQHF.

The chain is built from TRBV10-3 and TRBJ1-5; no reliable D call. V was clipped by 5 bases and J by 0 bases, with 5 bases between them. Germline assignment: CDR1 ENHRY and CDR2 SYGVKD. The CDR3 runs to 13 residues. CDR3: CAISPDSNQPQHF. CDR3 DNA: TGTGCCATCAGTCCGGATAGCAATCAGCCCCAGCATTTT.

The chain couples TRBV9 to TRBJ2-2; the match to TRBD2 covers 10 bases. This CDR3 is 16 amino acids long. J gave up 0 bases and V 2 bases, and 1 base lay outside the gene matches. Germline CDR1 reads SGDLS; CDR2 reads YYNGEE. CDR3 in amino acids: CASSVGTSANTGELFF. DNA of the CDR3: TGTGCCAGCAGCGTGGGGACTAGCGCGAACACCGGGGAGCTGTTTTTT. The variable domain in full, with the rest retrieved from reference TRBV9 and TRBJ2-2, is DSGVTQTPKHLITATGQRVTLRCSPRSGDLSVYWYQQSLDQGLQFLIQYYNGEERAKGNILERFSAQQFPDLHSELNLSSLELGDSALYFCASSVGTSANTGELFFGEGSRLTVL.

Of note for this clone: A read error may produce the germline difference seen at one junction end. CDR3 sequence (DNA): TGTGCCAGCAGCCTAGACAGGGTAGAGACCCAGTACTTC. Residues: CASSLDRVETQYF. This chain links TRBV11-3 with TRBJ2-5, with 7 nucleotides matching TRBD1. CDR3 length: 13 residues. The germline V gene encodes CDR1 SGHNT and CDR2 YENEEA.

This clone was seen a single time. The CDR3 spells CASRKAGAVNIQYF. The DNA for the CDR3 is TGTGCCAGCAGAAAAGCGGGAGCGGTAAACATTCAGTACTTC. The V and J genes are TRBV27 and TRBJ2-4; TRBD2 aligns across 8 bases. The V gene end was trimmed by 6 bases and the J gene end by 6 bases; junction bases not matched to a gene: 7. Germline V lookup: CDR1 MNHEY, CDR2 SMNVEV (reference sequence). The CDR3 contains 14 residues.

The chain couples TRBV7-2 to TRBJ2-5, with D unresolved. Trimming shortened V by 6 bases and J by 1 base, and 18 bases separated the two germline ends. The CDR3 runs to 16 residues. Germline assignment: CDR1 SGHTA and CDR2 FQGNSA. The DNA of the CDR3 is TGTGCCAGCAGTCAATTAGGAACAGCTCCCCAAGAGACCCAGTACTTC. Translation: CASSQLGTAPQETQYF.

The rearrangement links TRBV7-8 to TRBJ2-5, with 8 nucleotides matching TRBD2. V dropped 4 bases and J dropped 5; count of bases not matched to a gene: 9. Germline V gene data show CDR1 as SGHVS and CDR2 as FQNEAQ. CDR3 length equals 15 residues. The CDR3 is CASSSAGTSAETQYF. As DNA, the CDR3 is TGTGCCAGCAGCTCCGCCGGGACTAGTGCGGAGACCCAGTACTTC. Full variable domain (outside the CDR3, taken from reference TRBV7-8 and TRBJ2-5): GAGVSQSPRYKVAKRGQDVALRCDPISGHVSLFWYQQALGQGPEFLTYFQNEAQLDKSGLPSDRFFAERPEGSVSTLKIQRTQQEDSAVYLCASSSAGTSAETQYFGPGTRLLVL.

The V and J genes are TRBV5-1 and TRBJ2-2; perhaps TRBD2 as D (6 bases). This CDR3 contains 14 residues. The V and J ends lost 3 bases and 8 bases respectively, with 14 bases between them. The germline V gene encodes CDR1 SGHRS and CDR2 YFSETQ. CDR3 protein: CASSSARRDGELFF. The CDR3 bases are TGCGCCAGCAGCTCCGCAAGGCGGGATGGGGAGCTGTTTTTT.

The chain is built from TRBV5-4 and TRBJ2-1, with 11 bases matching TRBD2. The CDR3 length is 18 residues. Per germline, CDR1 SGHNT and CDR2 YYREEE (reference sequence). The trim removed 2 bases at V and 3 bases at J, leaving 10 bases unmatched. The CDR3 region is CASSLSLAGVGDYNEQFF. Written as DNA, the CDR3 is TGTGCCAGCAGCTTATCACTAGCGGGGGTAGGTGACTACAATGAGCAGTTCTTC.

Remarks on this clone: One end of the junction fails to match germline, which may point to a read error. CDR3 residues: CASSLVGQGGTDTQCF. CDR3 bases: TGTGCCAGCAGCTTGGTCGGACAGGGTGGCACAGATACGCAGTGTTTT. The gene calls are TRBV11-3 and TRBJ2-3, with 8 nucleotides matching TRBD1. This CDR3 has 16 amino acids. Germline V gives CDR1 SGHNT, CDR2 YENEEA.

This rearrangement joins TRBV7-8 to TRBJ1-1, with no clear D. The CDR3 is 13 amino acids. CDR1 and CDR2 (germline): SGHVS, FQNEAQ. V lost 6 bases, J lost 3 bases, and 11 bases lay in between. This CDR3 reads CASRLQTDTEAFF. CDR3 nucleotides: TGTGCCAGCAGGCTTCAAACAGACACTGAAGCTTTCTTT.

In its sample, this clone was seen once. The chain joins TRBV5-8 to TRBJ1-1, with D possibly TRBD1 on 5 matching bases. This CDR3 is 13 amino acids long. V lost 2 bases and J 3 bases, leaving 8 bases between the germline ends. Looked up from germline, CDR1 is SGHTS and CDR2 is YDEGEE. The CDR3 nucleotides are TGTGCCAGCAGCTTCGCCAGGGACACTGAAGCTTTCTTT. It is translated as CASSFARDTEAFF.

CDR3 region: CASSRSLQGAGYTEAFF. DNA for the CDR3: TGTGCCAGCAGCCGATCACTACAGGGGGCAGGTTATACTGAAGCTTTCTTT. J is TRBJ1-1 and V is TRBV5-4; 9 bases match TRBD1. Germline assignment: CDR1 SGHNT and CDR2 YYREEE (reference sequence). Trimming at V came to 4 bases and at J to 5 bases, leaving 15 bases not matched to a gene. CDR3 length: 17 residues.

This chain uses TRBV7-3 with TRBJ1-6; 9 nucleotides align to TRBD1. The CDR3 extends over 15 amino acids. V shed 5 bases, J shed 9 bases, and the junction held 8 bases outside the gene matches. Germline V CDR1 and CDR2: SGHTA, FQGTGA. The CDR3, as DNA: TGTGCCAGCAGCGCCTCAGGGACAGGGTTTTCACCCCTCCACTTT. It encodes CASSASGTGFSPLHF.

This chain uses TRBV2 with TRBJ2-3; 9 positions match TRBD2. V trimming: 8 bases; J trimming: 6 bases; junction bases outside the gene matches: 6. This CDR3 comprises 13 residues. Germline V CDR1 and CDR2: SNHLY, FYNNEI. In nucleotides, the CDR3 is TGTGCCAGCTTGCGGGAGGGCCTTGATACGCAGTATTTT. Translated: CASLREGLDTQYF.

The chain has TRBV9 and TRBJ2-7; TRBD1 matches 12 bases. V lost 4 bases and J lost 7; bases outside the gene matches: 6. The CDR3 is 14 amino acids. CDR1 and CDR2 (germline): SGDLS, YYNGEE. CDR3 coding DNA: TGTGCCAGCAGCATGGGACAGGGGGCAAGAGAGCAGTACTTC. This translates into CASSMGQGAREQYF.

The rearrangement uses TRBV10-2 and TRBJ1-1; TRBD1 is a possible D gene (5 bases). CDR3 length equals 13 residues. V lost 3 bases and J lost 5, with 10 bases in between. Germline CDR1 WSHSY, CDR2 SAAADI. Written as DNA, the CDR3 is TGCGCCAGCAGTGATGGGGGTCGTACTGAAGCTTTCTTT. Protein: CASSDGGRTEAFF.

The table lists this clone with a count of one. The chain carries TRBV5-1 and TRBJ1-2, with TRBD1 matching over 7 bases. The CDR3 extends over 15 amino acids. Unmatched junction bases numbered 13, after V lost 5 bases and J lost 6 bases. Germline loops: CDR1 SGHRS, CDR2 YFSETQ. CDR3 sequence (DNA): TGCGCCAGCAGGAACCGACAGGGCGGAAGTGATGGCTACACCTTC. Residues: CASRNRQGGSDGYTF. Full variable domain (rest looked up from reference TRBV5-1 and TRBJ1-2): KAGVTQTPRYLIKTRGQQVTLSCSPISGHRSVSWYQQTPGQGLQFLFEYFSETQRNKGNFPGRFSGRQFSNSRSEMNVSTLELGDSALYLCASRNRQGGSDGYTFGSGTRLTVV.

The sample holds one count of this clone. This chain connects TRBV7-7 to TRBJ2-1, with 11 bases that match TRBD2. Germline V gene lookup returns CDR1 SSHAT and CDR2 FNYEAQ (reference sequence). V dropped 4 bases and J dropped 4; count of bases not matched to a gene: 3. This CDR3 has 15 residues. Here the CDR3 reads CASSSGTSGYNEQFF. Written as DNA, the CDR3 is TGTGCCAGCAGCTCAGGGACTAGCGGTTACAATGAGCAGTTCTTC.